This T cell receptor (beta chain) comes out of a study of PD-1 blockade in classical Hodgkin lymphoma. As for this clone: What it binds is not known.

Time point defined: cycle 4 day 1 (C4D1), after 6 weeks of nivolumab. Each patient relapsed following autologous stem cell transplantation, and prior brentuximab vedotin exposure differed. Patients reached a best response of complete response, partial response or progressive disease. Germline V gene data show CDR1 as SQVTM and CDR2 as ANQGSEA. This CDR3 region has 16 residues. V lost 4 bases, J lost 0 bases, and 6 bases stayed unmatched. The table came from immunoSEQ multiplex PCR; TCRdb's copy has only in-frame clones and leaves some out. The table records roughly 100,000 clones, roughly 90% of them present only once. Study-wide points: Baseline TCR diversity was reportedly lower in newly diagnosed patients than in healthy donors. It was reported as lower still in relapsed/refractory patients.

This TCR was sampled from a human donor with classical Hodgkin lymphoma. This sequence joins TRBV29-1 and TRBJ2-7, with TRBD2 matching 13 bases. The material sequenced was peripheral blood mononuclear cells (PBMCs), taken before the fourth cycle of nivolumab. CDR3 sequence reads: CSVGGLAGLSSYEQYF. As DNA, the CDR3 is TGCAGCGTTGGGGGACTAGCGGGACTGAGCTCCTACGAGCAGTACTTC.